This T cell receptor beta chain was retrieved from a study of Ad26.COV2.S vaccination and SARS-CoV-2 variants. About the research overall: A COV1001 Ad26.COV2.S trial-arm participant provided the sample. In the study, Ad26.COV2.S was injected intramuscularly once, or twice 56 days apart. Notes on the study in general: The authors reported substantial breadth in spike-specific CD8+ and CD4+ T cell responses after vaccination.

The CDR3 has 15 residues. Per germline, CDR1 LGHNA and CDR2 YNFKEQ. Trimming cost V 4 bases and J 2 bases; bases outside gene matches: 1. Treatment defined: 15 to 20 received Ad26.COV2.S at low or high dose, single or two shots; several received placebo; per-sample allocation not given. At day 63 after the first vaccine or placebo injection, samples were drawn. Profiling relied on immunoSEQ multiplex PCR, and the TCRdb table lists in-frame clones only, not all of them. The sample contains around 300,000 clones, approximately 90% of which appear only once. As regards this clone: Its antigen is not known.

The starting material was peripheral blood, obtained in a trial of Ad26.COV2.S vaccine versus placebo. This rearrangement joins TRBV4-2 to TRBJ1-5, with 11 bases fitting TRBD1. This clonotype originated in a person aged 18-65 years who received the Ad26.COV2.S COVID-19 vaccine or a placebo. DNA of the CDR3: TGTGCCAGCAGCCTGGGACAGGGGGGCAATCAGCCCCAGCATTTT. Amino acid sequence: CASSLGQGGNQPQHF.